Shown below are 12 T cell receptor beta chains from a single sample sequenced in a study of blood T cell repertoires in COVID-19. Method: immunoSEQ multiplex PCR; TCRdb's copy keeps in-frame clones and lacks some. The repertoire holds approximately 210,000 clones, with around 87% as singletons. The material sequenced was PBMCs or T cells enriched from blood (not recorded which). The receptors shown here come from a woman aged 25 to 39 who had recovered from COVID-19.

This rearrangement joins TRBV14 to TRBJ2-1; 8 bases are a match to TRBD2. The V gene end was trimmed by 1 base and the J gene end by 0 bases; junction bases not matched to a gene: 20. The germline V gene has CDR1 SGHDN and CDR2 FVKESK. CDR3 length equals 22 residues. The CDR3 DNA follows: TGTGCCAGCAGCCAAGCAGGGCCCGTAGCGGGGAGACATAGGAGCTCCTACAATGAGCAGTTCTTC. Its protein is CASSQAGPVAGRHRSSYNEQFF.

The chain couples TRBV27 to TRBJ2-7; possibly TRBD2 for D (5 bases). CDR1 MNHEY and CDR2 SMNVEV come from the germline V gene (reference sequence). Trimming took off 5 bases at V and 3 bases at J, with 11 bases between the two ends. CDR3 size: 13 residues. CDR3 sequence reads: CASSLTRGYEQYF. The CDR3 coding sequence is TGTGCCAGCAGTCTAACTAGAGGCTACGAGCAGTACTTC.

The table lists this clone with a few counts. The rearrangement joins TRBV5-1 to TRBJ2-6, with 7 bases aligning to TRBD1. This CDR3 is 15 amino acids long. Germline assignment: CDR1 SGHRS and CDR2 YFSETQ. V dropped 4 bases and J dropped 2; count of bases not matched to a gene: 3. CDR3 sequence: CASSTGQAGANVLTF. The CDR3 DNA follows: TGCGCCAGCAGCACAGGACAGGCTGGGGCCAACGTCCTGACTTTC.

The chain links TRBV19 to TRBJ1-5; 8 nucleotides match TRBD1. CDR1 and CDR2 from the germline V gene are LNHDA and SQIVND (reference sequence). The CDR3 spans 15 residues. V lost 3 bases to trimming and J lost 6 bases; unmatched junction nucleotides: 7. Here the CDR3 DNA reads TGTGCCAGTAGTATGTCAGGGGGCGCATCTCAGCCCCAGCATTTT. Amino acids: CASSMSGGASQPQHF. The full variable domain, rest sourced from reference TRBV19 and TRBJ1-5, is DGGITQSPKYLFRKEGQNVTLSCEQNLNHDAMYWYRQDPGQGLRLIYYSQIVNDFQKGDIAEGYSVSREKKESFPLTVTSAQKNPTAFYLCASSMSGGASQPQHFGDGTRLSIL.

The chain combines TRBV27 with TRBJ1-2; 8 positions agree with TRBD1. In germline, CDR1 is MNHEY, CDR2 SMNVEV (reference sequence). This CDR3 contains 14 residues. V lost 2 bases, J lost 7 bases, and 6 bases stayed unmatched. The CDR3 protein is CASSLDRGAGGYTF. As DNA, the CDR3 is TGTGCCAGCAGTTTAGACAGGGGAGCAGGTGGCTACACCTTC.

The chain joins TRBV9 to TRBJ1-6; 7 bases match TRBD1. CDR1 is SGDLS and CDR2 is YYNGEE in the germline V gene. The ends lost 0 bases at V and 10 bases at J; junction bases unmatched: 7. The CDR3 is 15 amino acids. The CDR3 loop reads CASSVVEGAGSPLHF. Here the CDR3 DNA reads TGTGCCAGCAGCGTAGTTGAGGGGGCGGGATCACCCCTCCACTTT.

The chain combines TRBV9 with TRBJ1-1; D not resolved. The CDR3 spans 11 residues. Germline CDR1 is SGDLS and CDR2 is YYNGEE. With 4 bases removed from V and 6 bases from J, the gap between germline ends came to 7 bases. The CDR3 sequence: CASSSRAEAFF. The CDR3 DNA is TGTGCCAGCAGCTCCCGGGCTGAAGCTTTCTTT.

This chain connects TRBV7-9 to TRBJ1-2, with D possibly being TRBD1 (5 bases). Germline CDR1 is SEHNR and CDR2 is FQNEAQ (reference sequence). The CDR3 is made up of 15 amino acids. V lost 4 bases to trimming and J lost 4 bases, with 16 bases between them. Here the CDR3 reads CASSSGLPMGYGYTF. The CDR3 DNA is TGTGCCAGCAGCTCGGGACTCCCGATGGGCTATGGCTACACCTTC.

V gene TRBV4-1 combines with J gene TRBJ1-5; TRBD1 agrees at 8 bases. Germline values: CDR1 MGHRA, CDR2 YSYEKL. The CDR3 runs 16 residues. Losses at the gene ends were 0 bases for V and 7 bases for J; bases not matched to a gene: 8. CDR3 in amino acids: CASSQEGQGARQPQHF. CDR3 sequence (DNA): TGCGCCAGCAGCCAAGAAGGCCAGGGGGCACGGCAGCCCCAGCATTTT.

This clone has only one observation. The genes are TRBV19 and TRBJ2-3; D not certain. Germline V gene lookup returns CDR1 LNHDA and CDR2 SQIVND (reference sequence). V shed 0 bases and J shed 11 bases, with 21 bases lying between them. CDR3 length: 16 amino acids. The CDR3 loop is CASSIEGFGQARWQYF. The DNA of the CDR3 is TGTGCCAGTAGTATAGAAGGTTTTGGGCAGGCCAGGTGGCAGTATTTT.

This clone was recorded once. The chain employs TRBV4-2 and TRBJ2-7; tentative D call: TRBD2 (6 bases). Per the germline V gene, CDR1 is LGHNA and CDR2 is YNFKEQ. Trimming removed 0 bases from V and 9 bases from J, with 15 bases in between. The CDR3 has 14 amino acids. The chain's CDR3 is CASSQDLRGSGQYF. The CDR3 DNA is TGTGCCAGCAGCCAAGATTTGCGGGGTTCAGGGCAGTACTTC.

The DNA of the CDR3 is TGTGCCAGTAGGTTCAGGGCGAACACTGAAGCTTTCTTT. This encodes CASRFRANTEAFF. V and J are TRBV19 and TRBJ1-1; TRBD1 is a possible D gene (5 bases). This CDR3 is built from 13 residues. Germline CDR1 and CDR2: LNHDA and SQIVND (reference sequence). Trimming shortened V by 6 bases and J by 1 base, and 9 bases separated the two germline ends.